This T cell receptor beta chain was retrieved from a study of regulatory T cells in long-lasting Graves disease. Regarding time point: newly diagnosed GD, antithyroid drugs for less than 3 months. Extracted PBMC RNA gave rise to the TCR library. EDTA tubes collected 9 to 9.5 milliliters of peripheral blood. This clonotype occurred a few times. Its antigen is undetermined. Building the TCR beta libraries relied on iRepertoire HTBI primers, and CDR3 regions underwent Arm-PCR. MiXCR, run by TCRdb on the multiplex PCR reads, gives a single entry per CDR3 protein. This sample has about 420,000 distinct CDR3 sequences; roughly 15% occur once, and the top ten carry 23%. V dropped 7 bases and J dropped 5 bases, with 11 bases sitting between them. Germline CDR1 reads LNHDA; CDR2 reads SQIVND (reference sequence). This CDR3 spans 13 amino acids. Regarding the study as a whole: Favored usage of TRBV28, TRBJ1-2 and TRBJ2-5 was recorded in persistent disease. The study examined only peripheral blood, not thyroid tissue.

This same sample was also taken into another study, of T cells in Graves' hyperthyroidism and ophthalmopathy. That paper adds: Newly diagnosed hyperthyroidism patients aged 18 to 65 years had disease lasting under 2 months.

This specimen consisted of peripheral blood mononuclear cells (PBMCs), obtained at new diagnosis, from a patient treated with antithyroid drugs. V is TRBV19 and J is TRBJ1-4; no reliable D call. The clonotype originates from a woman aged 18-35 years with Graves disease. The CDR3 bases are TGTGCCAGTAAGGGCAGGCGCAATGAAAAACTGTTTTTT. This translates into CASKGRRNEKLFF. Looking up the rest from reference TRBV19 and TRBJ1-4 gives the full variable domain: DGGITQSPKYLFRKEGQNVTLSCEQNLNHDAMYWYRQDPGQGLRLIYYSQIVNDFQKGDIAEGYSVSREKKESFPLTVTSAQKNPTAFYLCASKGRRNEKLFFGSGTQLSVL.